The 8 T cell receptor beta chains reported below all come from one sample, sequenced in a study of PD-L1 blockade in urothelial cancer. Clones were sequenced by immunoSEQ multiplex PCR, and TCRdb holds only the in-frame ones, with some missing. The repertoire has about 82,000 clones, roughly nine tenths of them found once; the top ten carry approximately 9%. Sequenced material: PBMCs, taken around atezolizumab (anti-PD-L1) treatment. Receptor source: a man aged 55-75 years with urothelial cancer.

The CDR3 spells CASSNFSKWLSSYEQYF. In nucleotides, the CDR3 is TGTGCCAGCAGTAATTTTAGTAAGTGGTTAAGCTCCTACGAGCAGTACTTC. The V gene is TRBV5-4, the J gene TRBJ2-7, with D hard to call. The V end lost 5 bases, the J end lost 0 bases, and 21 bases lay between the germline ends. The CDR3 consists of 17 residues. Germline CDR1 is SGHNT and CDR2 is YYREEE (reference sequence).

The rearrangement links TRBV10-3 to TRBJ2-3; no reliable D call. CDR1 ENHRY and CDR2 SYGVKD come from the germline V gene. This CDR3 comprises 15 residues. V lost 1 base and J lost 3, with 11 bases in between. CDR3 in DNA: TGTGCCATCAGTGAGTTCGCCCTAGGTACAGATACGCAGTATTTT. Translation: CAISEFALGTDTQYF.

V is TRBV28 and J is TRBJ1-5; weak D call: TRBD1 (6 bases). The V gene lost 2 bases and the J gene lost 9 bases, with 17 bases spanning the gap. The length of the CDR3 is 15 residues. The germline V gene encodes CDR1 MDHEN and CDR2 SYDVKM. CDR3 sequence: CASSLISGARRPQHF. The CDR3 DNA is TGTGCCAGCAGTTTAATTTCAGGGGCCCGGAGGCCCCAGCATTTT. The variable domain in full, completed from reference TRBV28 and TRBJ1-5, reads DVKVTQSSRYLVKRTGEKVFLECVQDMDHENMFWYRQDPGLGLRLIYFSYDVKMKEKGDIPEGYSVSREKKERFSLILESASTNQTSMYLCASSLISGARRPQHFGDGTRLSIL.

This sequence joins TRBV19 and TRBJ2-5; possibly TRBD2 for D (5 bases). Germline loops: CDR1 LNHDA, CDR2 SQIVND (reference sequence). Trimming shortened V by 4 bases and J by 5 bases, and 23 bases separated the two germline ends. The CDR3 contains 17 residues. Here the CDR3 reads CASSTPRGFGDKETQYF. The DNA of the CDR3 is TGTGCCAGTAGTACCCCTCGCGGGTTCGGTGATAAGGAGACCCAGTACTTC. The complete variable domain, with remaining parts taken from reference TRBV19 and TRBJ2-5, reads DGGITQSPKYLFRKEGQNVTLSCEQNLNHDAMYWYRQDPGQGLRLIYYSQIVNDFQKGDIAEGYSVSREKKESFPLTVTSAQKNPTAFYLCASSTPRGFGDKETQYFGPGTRLLVL.

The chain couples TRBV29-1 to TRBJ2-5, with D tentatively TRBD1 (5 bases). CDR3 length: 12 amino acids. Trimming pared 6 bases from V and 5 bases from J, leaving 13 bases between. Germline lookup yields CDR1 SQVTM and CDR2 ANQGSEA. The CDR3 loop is CSVAPGLETQYF. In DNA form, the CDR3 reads TGCAGCGTCGCCCCAGGGCTTGAGACCCAGTACTTC. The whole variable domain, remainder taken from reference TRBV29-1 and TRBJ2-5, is SAVISQKPSRDICQRGTSLTIQCQVDSQVTMMFWYRQQPGQSLTLIATANQGSEATYESGFVIDKFPISRPNLTFSTLTVSNMSPEDSSIYLCSVAPGLETQYFGPGTRLLVL.

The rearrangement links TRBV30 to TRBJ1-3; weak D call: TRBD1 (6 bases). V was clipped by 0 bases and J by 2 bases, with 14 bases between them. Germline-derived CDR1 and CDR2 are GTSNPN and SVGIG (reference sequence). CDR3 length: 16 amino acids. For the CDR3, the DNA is TGTGCCTGGAGTGTACGAGGGACACGGGCTGGAAACACCATATATTTT. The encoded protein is CAWSVRGTRAGNTIYF.

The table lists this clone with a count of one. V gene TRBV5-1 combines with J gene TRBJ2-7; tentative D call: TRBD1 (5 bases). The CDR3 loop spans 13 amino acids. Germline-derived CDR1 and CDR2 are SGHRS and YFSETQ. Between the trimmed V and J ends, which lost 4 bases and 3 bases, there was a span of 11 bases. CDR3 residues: CASSPATGYEQYF. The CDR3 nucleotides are TGCGCCAGCAGCCCAGCCACAGGCTACGAGCAGTACTTC.

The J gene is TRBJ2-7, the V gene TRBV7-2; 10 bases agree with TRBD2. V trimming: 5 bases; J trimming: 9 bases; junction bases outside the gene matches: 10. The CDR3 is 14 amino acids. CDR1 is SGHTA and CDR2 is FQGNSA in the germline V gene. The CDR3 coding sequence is TGTGCCAGCAGCCCAAGCGGGAGGGCCTTGGTGCAGTACTTC. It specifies CASSPSGRALVQYF.